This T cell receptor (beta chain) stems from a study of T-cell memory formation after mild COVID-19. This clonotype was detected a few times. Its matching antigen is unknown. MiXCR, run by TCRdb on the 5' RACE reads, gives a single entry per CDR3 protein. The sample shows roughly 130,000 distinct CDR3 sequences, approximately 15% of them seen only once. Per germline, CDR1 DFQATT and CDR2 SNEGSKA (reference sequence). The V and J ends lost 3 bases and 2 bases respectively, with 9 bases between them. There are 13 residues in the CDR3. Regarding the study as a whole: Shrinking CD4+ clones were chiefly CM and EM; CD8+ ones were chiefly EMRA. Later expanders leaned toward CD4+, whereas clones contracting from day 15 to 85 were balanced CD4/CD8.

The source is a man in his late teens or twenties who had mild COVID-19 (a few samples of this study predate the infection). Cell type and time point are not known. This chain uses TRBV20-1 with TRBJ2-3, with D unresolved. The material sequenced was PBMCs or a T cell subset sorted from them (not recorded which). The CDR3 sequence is CSASYDPTDTQYF. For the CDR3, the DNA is TGCAGTGCTAGTTATGACCCCACAGATACGCAGTATTTT.